These T cell receptor beta chains were read from a single sample in a study of cytomegalovirus exposure and HLA in healthy donors. The protocol was immunoSEQ multiplex PCR, while the TCRdb copy is restricted to in-frame clones and leaves out a portion. Of some 160,000 clones detected, 84% appear once; the ten largest clones hold 2% to 2.5%. The sequenced sample consisted of PBMCs. The receptors stem from a boy younger than 10 in good health and CMV-seronegative. Both conserved end residues are part of each CDR3. The D gene is left open where the match is weak. Clone size is stated in some rows and not others, as once, few, many or a class when expanded.

clone_size | j_call | v_call | d_call | cdr3_nt | cdr3_aa
NA | TRBJ2-7 | TRBV30 | NA | TGTGCCTGGAGCAGACGCCTTAGCATGAGGATCAGCTCCTACGAGCAGTACTTC | CAWSRRLSMRISSYEQYF
NA | TRBJ2-7 | TRBV6-4 | NA | TGTGCCAGCAGTGACTCGTCGGCGGGTGAGCAGTACTTC | CASSDSSAGEQYF
NA | TRBJ2-1 | TRBV5-5 | TRBD2 | TGTGCCAGCAGCATCCGAGGACTAGCGGCAAGAGGGGATGAGCAGTTCTTC | CASSIRGLAARGDEQFF
NA | TRBJ2-5 | TRBV9 | TRBD1 | TGTGCCAGCAGCGTAGCTACGTCGAGGGGACAGGGGGGCCAAGAGACCCAGTACTTC | CASSVATSRGQGGQETQYF
NA | TRBJ2-2 | TRBV7-9 | TRBD1 | TGTGCCAGCAGCTCCTCCGGGACAGGGGGCACCGGGGAGCTGTTTTTT | CASSSSGTGGTGELFF
NA | TRBJ2-7 | TRBV5-1 | NA | TGCGCCAGCAGCTTACAGGGCGAGCAGTACTTC | CASSLQGEQYF
NA | TRBJ1-1 | TRBV19 | NA | TGTGCCTGTACCCCTTCGGGGGGCAGGTACACTGAAGCTTTCTTT | CACTPSGGRYTEAFF
NA | TRBJ1-1 | TRBV19 | NA | TGTGCCAGTAGTATAGTGGGGGGGACCACTGAAGCTTTCTTT | CASSIVGGTTEAFF
NA | TRBJ2-2 | TRBV6-5 | TRBD1 | TGTGCCAGCAGTTTACAGGGGGCAAGCCGCACCGGGGAGCTGTTTTTT | CASSLQGASRTGELFF
NA | TRBJ2-7 | TRBV6-5 | NA | TGTGCCAGCAGTTATTCCGCCTTAGGGGGACCCTACGAGCAGTACTTC | CASSYSALGGPYEQYF
NA | TRBJ1-6 | TRBV2 | NA | TGTGCCAGCACAGAAACAGAGATTAATTCACCCCTCCACTTT | CASTETEINSPLHF
NA | TRBJ1-4 | TRBV7-9 | TRBD1 | TGTGCCAGCAGCTGCTGGACAGGTGGAGCTAATGAAAAACTGTTTTTT | CASSCWTGGANEKLFF
NA | TRBJ2-7 | TRBV7-9 | NA | TGTGCCAGCATCGCCGAGAGAGGCTACGAGCAGTACTTC | CASIAERGYEQYF
few | TRBJ1-5 | TRBV23-1 | NA | TGCGCCAGCAGTCGGGTACAGTCAGGTCAGCCCCAGCATTTT | CASSRVQSGQPQHF
once | TRBJ2-7 | TRBV7-2 | TRBD1 | TGTGCCAGCAGCTTAGCGCCAGGACAGGGGATTTACGAGCAGTACTTC | CASSLAPGQGIYEQYF
NA | TRBJ1-1 | TRBV5-1 | TRBD1 | TGCGCCAGCAGCTGGGACAGGCCTAGGGAAGCTTTCTTT | CASSWDRPREAFF
NA | TRBJ1-1 | TRBV27 | TRBD1 | TGTGCCAGCAGTCGGACAGGGCAGAACACTGAAGCTTTCTTT | CASSRTGQNTEAFF
once | TRBJ2-5 | TRBV7-3 | NA | TGTGCCAGCAGCTCCTCGGTCCAAGAGACCCAGTACTTC | CASSSSVQETQYF
NA | TRBJ1-2 | TRBV7-8 | NA | TGTGCCAGCAGCTTTGCGACAGTCTATGGCTACACCTTC | CASSFATVYGYTF
NA | TRBJ1-1 | TRBV10-2 | NA | TGCGCCAGCAGAAACACCGGACAGACAGCTGAAGCTTTCTTT | CASRNTGQTAEAFF
once | TRBJ2-3 | TRBV19 | TRBD2 | TGTGCCAGTAGTCGAGAGACTAGCAGATTTGCAGATACGCAGTATTTT | CASSRETSRFADTQYF
NA | TRBJ2-1 | TRBV27 | TRBD2 | TGTGCCAGCAGTTTAGGCCTAGCGGGAAACAATGAGCAGTTCTTC | CASSLGLAGNNEQFF
NA | TRBJ1-4 | TRBV19 | TRBD1 | TGTGCCAGTACGACAGGGAATGAAAAACTGTTTTTT | CASTTGNEKLFF
NA | TRBJ2-7 | TRBV15 | TRBD1 | TGTGCCACCAGCAGAGATGTCGGGACAGTGACCATCTACGAGCAGTACTTC | CATSRDVGTVTIYEQYF
NA | TRBJ1-2 | TRBV6-1 | TRBD1 | TGTGCCAGCAGTGAAGACAGGGGAACCTCGGGTGGCTACACCTTC | CASSEDRGTSGGYTF
NA | TRBJ2-3 | TRBV9 | TRBD2 | TGTGCCAGCAGGGGACCAGGGACTAGCGGGATCGCAGATACGCAGTATTTT | CASRGPGTSGIADTQYF
NA | TRBJ1-3 | TRBV4-1 | NA | TGCGCCAGCAGCCCCCGAGGAAGCATCACCATATATTTT | CASSPRGSITIYF
NA | TRBJ2-1 | TRBV28 | TRBD2 | TGTGCCAGCAGTTGGGCCGGGACTAGCCTTAATGAGCAGTTCTTC | CASSWAGTSLNEQFF
few | TRBJ2-1 | TRBV20-1 | NA | TGCAGTGCTGAGGAGAATGAGCAGTTCTTC | CSAEENEQFF
NA | TRBJ1-1 | TRBV5-4 | NA | TGTGCCAGCAGCTTCAGGGTGAACACTGAAGCTTTCTTT | CASSFRVNTEAFF
NA | TRBJ2-7 | TRBV4-2 | NA | TGTGCCAGCAGCCAGAGGTATGACGGATCCTACGAGCAGTACTTC | CASSQRYDGSYEQYF
few | TRBJ2-5 | TRBV10-1 | TRBD2 | TGCGCCAGCGTCCCCCGGGCTAGCGGGCGAAGGTGGCAAGAGACCCAGTACTTC | CASVPRASGRRWQETQYF
NA | TRBJ1-1 | TRBV9 | NA | TGTGCCAGCAGCGCCCGGGTGGGCACTGAAGCTTTCTTT | CASSARVGTEAFF
NA | TRBJ2-1 | TRBV6-1 | NA | TGTGCCAGCCTGACTCCTGTCTACAATGAGCAGTTCTTC | CASLTPVYNEQFF
NA | TRBJ1-3 | TRBV7-6 | NA | TGTGCCAGCAGCCATGGGGCCCCGGACACCATATATTTT | CASSHGAPDTIYF
NA | TRBJ2-5 | TRBV25-1 | NA | TGTGCCAGCAGTGAATATGGAGCGGATCAAGAGACCCAGTACTTC | CASSEYGADQETQYF